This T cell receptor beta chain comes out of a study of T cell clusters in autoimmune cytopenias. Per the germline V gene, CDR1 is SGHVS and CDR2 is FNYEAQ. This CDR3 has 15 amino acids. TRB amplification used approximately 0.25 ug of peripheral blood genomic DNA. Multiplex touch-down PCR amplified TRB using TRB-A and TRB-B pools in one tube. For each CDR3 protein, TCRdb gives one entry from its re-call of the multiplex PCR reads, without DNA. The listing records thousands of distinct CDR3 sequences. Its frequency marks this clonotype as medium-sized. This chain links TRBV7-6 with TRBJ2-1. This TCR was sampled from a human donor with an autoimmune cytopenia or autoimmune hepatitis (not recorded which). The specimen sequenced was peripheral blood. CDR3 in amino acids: CASSLVVGGPNEQFF.